The 5 T cell receptor beta chains listed next were all sequenced from one sample in a study of T cell responses to AZD1222 COVID-19 vaccine. Data came from immunoSEQ multiplex PCR; TCRdb stores just in-frame clones and leaves some out. The repertoire holds 54,000 or so clones, with roughly nine tenths as singletons. The material sequenced was peripheral blood, taken on day 0 of AZD1222 vaccination. The receptor set was obtained from an adult in good health.

The chain uses TRBV28 and TRBJ1-6; D not certain. Germline V gene sequence: CDR1 MDHEN, CDR2 SYDVKM. CDR3 length equals 14 residues. V lost 3 bases, J lost 7 bases, and 10 bases lay in between. The CDR3 nucleotides are TGTGCCAGCAGTTTGGTCACGCCCAATTCACCCCTCCACTTT. It yields the protein CASSLVTPNSPLHF.

DNA of the CDR3: TGTGCCAGTGTTACGGGTCAACAGGGCACCGGGGAGCTGTTTTTT. It codes for CASVTGQQGTGELFF. The chain links TRBV19 to TRBJ2-2; D is perhaps TRBD1 (6 bases). CDR3 length: 15 residues. Trimming left V 8 bases short and J 4 bases short, with 17 bases between. CDR1 and CDR2 from the germline V gene are LNHDA and SQIVND (reference sequence).

The rearrangement joins TRBV29-1 to TRBJ2-1; 10 bases are shared with TRBD1. Germline assignment: CDR1 SQVTM and CDR2 ANQGSEA. V gave up 5 bases and J gave up 9 bases; unmatched junction bases: 4. The CDR3 length is 12 residues. The CDR3 DNA follows: TGCAGCGTTAAGGGGACAGGGGTTGAGCAGTTCTTC. Protein product: CSVKGTGVEQFF.

CDR3 in amino acids: CASSRDRVFYGYTF. DNA for the CDR3: TGTGCCAGCAGCCGGGACAGGGTGTTCTATGGCTACACCTTC. The chain is built from TRBV3-1 (or the pseudogene TRBV3-2) and TRBJ1-2; 9 bases map to TRBD1. The CDR3 is 14 residues long. V shed 4 bases and J 4 bases; nucleotides not matched to a gene: 4. The germline V gene encodes CDR1 LGHDT and CDR2 YNNKEL (reference sequence).

The chain has TRBV28 and TRBJ2-7; perhaps TRBD2 as D (6 bases). The CDR3 spans 14 residues. Germline-derived CDR1 and CDR2 are MDHEN and SYDVKM. Trimming took 5 bases from V and 2 from J, leaving 13 bases between them. The CDR3 DNA is TGTGCCAGCAGTCCCTTAGCGGCACCCTACGAGCAGTACTTC. Protein sequence: CASSPLAAPYEQYF.